Listed here is a single TCR beta chain. Antigen specificity is unknown. Naive CD8 cells were CD45RO-negative, positively selected for CCR7, excluding terminally differentiated effector memory CD45RA+ cells. This CDR3 is built from 14 residues. Looked up from germline, CDR1 is MNHNS and CDR2 is SASEGT. The V end was cut by 2 bases, the J end by 11 bases, with 16 bases between. The data stem from a study of shared clonotypes between healthy human individuals. Notes on the study in general: Sequencing depth was predicted to influence how clonotypes are shared among donors.

The assay was immunoSEQ multiplex PCR, and TCRdb's table has in-frame clones only and misses some. Here the sample spans hundreds of thousands of clones, 96% being singletons. Sequenced: naive CD8+ T cells sorted from blood. The sequence was collected from a woman in her twenties or thirties in good health. V and J are TRBV6-1 and TRBJ1-5, with D possibly being TRBD1 (5 bases). The CDR3 sequence: CASSEWIGTGAQHF. The CDR3 DNA sequence: TGTGCCAGCAGTGAATGGATCGGGACCGGGGCCCAGCATTTT.